One sample yielded the 14 T cell receptor beta chains listed below, sequenced in a study of T cells in Graves' hyperthyroidism and ophthalmopathy. TCR beta CDR3 sequences were amplified from RNA transcripts. The HTBI primer set drove a first-round RT-PCR of the TCR CDR3. TCRdb recomputed calls from the multiplex PCR reads with MiXCR, one row per CDR3 protein. The sample comprises 600,000 to 750,000 distinct CDR3 sequences, roughly 17% of which are singletons, and about a sixth rests with the top ten. Source material: blood. The receptors were gathered from a man between 45 and 60 years old with Graves' hyperthyroidism.

The V and J genes are TRBV28 and TRBJ1-1; TRBD1 is a possible D gene (5 bases). This CDR3 contains 11 residues. Per the germline V gene, CDR1 is MDHEN and CDR2 is SYDVKM. V lost 1 base, J lost 11 bases, and 8 bases lay in between. The CDR3 sequence: CASSLSEGAFF. In DNA, the CDR3 is TGTGCCAGCAGTTTATCAGAGGGGGCTTTCTTT.

In this sample, this clonotype turned up a few times. The rearrangement links TRBV6-1 to TRBJ2-5; D remains ambiguous. V lost 5 bases and J lost 3, with 25 bases in between. Germline lookup yields CDR1 MNHNS and CDR2 SASEGT. This CDR3 comprises 18 residues. CDR3 region: CASSTLGGGSQKKETQYF. In nucleotides, the CDR3 is TGTGCCAGCAGTACACTGGGCGGCGGCAGCCAAAAAAAAGAGACCCAGTACTTC.

This clonotype was seen at least ten times. The chain joins TRBV11-1 to TRBJ2-7; possibly TRBD1 or TRBD2 for D (5 bases each). The CDR3 sequence is 13 residues long. The germline V and J ends were trimmed by 8 bases and 1 base, with 12 bases remaining between them. Germline V gives CDR1 SGHAT, CDR2 FQDESV (reference sequence). The chain's CDR3 is CASLSGQSYEQYF. The CDR3 DNA sequence: TGTGCCAGCCTCTCGGGGCAGTCCTACGAGCAGTACTTC.

This clonotype was found many times. This chain links TRBV19 with TRBJ2-5, with 7 bases matching TRBD1. The CDR3 length is 13 residues. V trimming: 4 bases; J trimming: 5 bases; junction bases outside the gene matches: 4. CDR1 is LNHDA, CDR2 SQIVND, per germline (reference sequence). CDR3 in amino acids: CASSTEDRETQYF. In nucleotides, the CDR3 is TGTGCCAGTAGTACCGAGGACAGGGAGACCCAGTACTTC.

This clonotype occurred a few times. The chain combines TRBV15 with TRBJ2-3; 13 nucleotides match TRBD2. V lost 6 bases to trimming and J lost 5 bases; unmatched junction nucleotides: 5. CDR3 length equals 15 residues. CDR1 and CDR2 from the germline V gene are LNHNV and YYDKDF (reference sequence). The DNA of the CDR3 is TGTGCCACCAGGCCGGGACTAGCGGGGATAGATACGCAGTATTTT. Translation: CATRPGLAGIDTQYF. The variable domain in full, with the rest retrieved from reference TRBV15 and TRBJ2-3, is DAMVIQNPRYQVTQFGKPVTLSCSQTLNHNVMYWYQQKSSQAPKLLFHYYDKDFNNEADTPDNFQSRRPNTSFCFLDIRSPGLGDTAMYLCATRPGLAGIDTQYFGPGTRLTVL.

V gene TRBV7-8 combines with J gene TRBJ2-5; 12 nucleotides align to TRBD2. Germline V gives CDR1 SGHVS, CDR2 FQNEAQ. With 1 base clipped from V and 4 bases from J, the junction kept 7 bases outside the gene matches. This CDR3 region has 17 residues. The CDR3 sequence: CASSLEGLLAGGETQYF. As DNA, the CDR3 is TGTGCCAGCAGCTTAGAGGGCCTACTAGCGGGAGGAGAGACCCAGTACTTC.

In this sample, this clonotype turned up many times. The V call is TRBV27, the J call TRBJ1-2; D is perhaps TRBD1 (5 bases). The CDR3 runs 13 residues. The V end lost 5 bases, the J end lost 8 bases, and 15 bases lay between the germline ends. From germline, CDR1 is MNHEY and CDR2 SMNVEV (reference sequence). CDR3 in amino acids: CASSAGRIWGYTF. As DNA, the CDR3 is TGTGCCAGCAGTGCGGGACGGATCTGGGGCTACACCTTC.

This clonotype was observed many times. The chain has TRBV5-1 and TRBJ2-4, with D hard to call. The CDR3 runs 14 residues. V was clipped by 0 bases and J by 5 bases, with 9 bases between them. In germline, CDR1 is SGHRS, CDR2 YFSETQ. The CDR3 loop is CASSLVGKENIQYF. CDR3 sequence (DNA): TGCGCCAGCAGCTTGGTTGGTAAGGAAAACATTCAGTACTTC.

This clonotype was picked up a small number of times. A much more abundant neighbour one base away suggests this may be a read error. The chain carries TRBV27 and TRBJ2-1; D uncertain. The germline gives CDR1 MNHEY, CDR2 SMNVEV (reference sequence). The length of the CDR3 is 12 residues. Trimming left V 8 bases short and J 4 bases short, with 9 bases between. CDR3 DNA: TGTGCCAGCGGACCAACTTACAATGAGCAGTTCTTC. It translates to CASGPTYNEQFF.

This clonotype was seen ten or more times. This chain joins TRBV11-2 and TRBJ1-1; 7 positions match TRBD1. V lost 5 bases and J lost 1; bases outside the gene matches: 7. Germline CDR1 is SGHAT and CDR2 is FQNNGV. The CDR3 contains 15 residues. The CDR3, as DNA: TGTGCCAGCAGCGCCGGGGACAGACAGAACACTGAAGCTTTCTTT. Its translation: CASSAGDRQNTEAFF.

The chain joins TRBV30 to TRBJ1-1; unclear D gene. Germline CDR1 GTSNPN, CDR2 SVGIG (reference sequence). The CDR3 covers 11 residues. Trimming removed 0 bases at V and 10 bases at J, with 9 bases between. CDR3 sequence: CAWSVKGAAFF. Written as DNA, the CDR3 is TGTGCCTGGAGTGTGAAGGGCGCAGCTTTCTTT. The full variable domain, its missing parts supplied by reference TRBV30 and TRBJ1-1, is SQTIHQWPATLVQPVGSPLSLECTVEGTSNPNLYWYRQAAGRGLQLLFYSVGIGQISSEVPQNLSASRPQDRQFILSSKKLLLSDSGFYLCAWSVKGAAFFGQGTRLTVV.

This clonotype was seen only a few times. The V and J genes are TRBV30 and TRBJ2-1; TRBD1 or TRBD2 may be the D gene (5 bases each). CDR1 and CDR2 (germline): GTSNPN, SVGIG (reference sequence). The CDR3 spans 14 residues. Deletions cut 4 bases from V and 2 bases from J, with 12 bases between. Written as DNA, the CDR3 is TGTGCCTGGACATCTGGGGGAACCTACAATGAGCAGTTCTTC. Its protein is CAWTSGGTYNEQFF.

V is TRBV30 and J is TRBJ1-1; possible D gene TRBD1, 6 bases. The CDR3 runs to 13 residues. Germline lookup yields CDR1 GTSNPN and CDR2 SVGIG (reference sequence). V was cut by 1 base and J by 4 bases, with 10 bases left in between. Here the CDR3 reads CAWSEGRGTEAFF. The CDR3 coding sequence is TGTGCCTGGAGTGAGGGCAGGGGCACTGAAGCTTTCTTT.

The chain's CDR3 is CATSDATRGSNQPQHF. The CDR3 DNA sequence: TGTGCCACCAGTGATGCGACCCGAGGAAGCAATCAGCCCCAGCATTTT. V usage is TRBV24-1 and J usage is TRBJ1-5, with D unclear. Trimming left V 3 bases short and J 1 base short, with 12 bases between. Germline V gene lookup returns CDR1 KGHDR and CDR2 SFDVKD. The CDR3 extends over 16 amino acids.